This section outlines one T cell receptor (beta chain) sequence together with its context. The data originate from a study of shared clonotypes between healthy human individuals. Turning to the study itself: CD4 naive and CD4 memory each took three plates per donor, while CD8 naive took two and CD8 memory one.

The authors distributed each subset's genomic DNA evenly over several immunoSEQ plates. The assay was immunoSEQ multiplex PCR, and TCRdb's table has in-frame clones only and misses some. The profile shows about a million clones, approximately 76% of them singletons. Germline CDR1 and CDR2: GTSNPN and SVGIG (reference sequence). The CDR3 has 16 amino acids. The trim removed 5 bases at V and 4 bases at J, leaving 11 bases unmatched. This chain joins TRBV30 and TRBJ2-1; 10 bases are a match to TRBD2. The clonotype originates from a man in his late teens or twenties in good health. Sequenced material: memory CD4+ T cells sorted from blood. Indicated subset: CD45RA-negative fraction. In nucleotides, the CDR3 is TGTGCCTGGGCCTTCCGGACTAGCGGAGTTTACAATGAGCAGTTCTTC. This translates into CAWAFRTSGVYNEQFF.